Listed below are T cell receptor beta chains from one sample, sequenced in a study of human T cells and chemical hapten exposure. One entry per CDR3 protein results from TCRdb running MiXCR on the RACE reads. The sample has 95,000 to 100,000 distinct CDR3 sequences; 11% are singletons. The source material was whole blood, sampled in connection with sensitization to the hapten diphenylcyclopropenone (DPC). The receptor set was obtained from an older woman with alopecia areata. Some clones in this sample may be carry-over from other donors' samples. CDR3s include the opening cysteine and the closing phenylalanine or tryptophan. The D gene is left open where the match is weak. Some rows mark clone size as missing; the rest say once, few, many or name a class of expanded clone.

TRBJ2-1 16 TRBV7-9 many TRBD2 CASRPGTSAPGTEQFF TGTGCCAGCAGACCCGGGACTAGCGCCCCGGGTACGGAGCAGTTCTTC
TRBJ1-1 13 TRBV20-1 few - CSARQPANTEAFF TGCAGTGCTAGGCAGCCTGCTAACACTGAAGCTTTCTTT
TRBJ1-2 15 TRBV6-1 - - CASSEAAYRSRGYTF TGTGCCAGCAGCGAGGCTGCTTACCGTTCCCGTGGCTACACCTTC
TRBJ2-7 14 TRBV5-1 many - CASSRTASRNEQYF TGCGCCAGCTCAAGGACAGCCTCTCGGAACGAGCAGTACTTC
TRBJ2-1 13 TRBV7-2 - - CASSEQGRGEQFF TGTGCCAGCTCGGAGCAGGGGAGAGGTGAGCAGTTCTTC
TRBJ2-2 20 TRBV6-2/TRBV6-3 many - CASSPALYRDIRENTGELFF TGTGCCAGCAGTCCAGCTTTATACAGGGACATACGAGAGAACACCGGGGAGCTGTTTTTT
TRBJ1-1 15 TRBV3-1 many - CASSLNGYANTEAFF TGTGCCAGCAGCCTGAATGGATACGCGAACACTGAAGCTTTCTTT
TRBJ1-2 14 TRBV18 few TRBD1 CASSPQGQNYGYTF TGTGCCAGCTCACCACAGGGACAGAACTATGGCTACACCTTC
TRBJ1-1 14 TRBV29-1 many - CSVVSRVANTEAFF TGCAGCGTTGTTTCCAGGGTAGCAAACACTGAAGCTTTCTTT
TRBJ2-2 12 TRBV20-1 few - CSVYRNTGELFF TGCAGTGTTTACAGGAACACCGGGGAGCTGTTTTTT
TRBJ2-3 14 TRBV5-1 many - CASSLGPEGDTQYF TGCGCCAGCAGCTTGGGCCCTGAGGGTGATACGCAGTATTTT
TRBJ1-2 14 TRBV7-9 many TRBD1 CASSWDRGTYGYTF TGTGCCAGCAGCTGGGACAGGGGGACATATGGCTACACCTTC
TRBJ1-1 13 TRBV7-2 many - CASSLQGPTEAFF TGTGCCAGCAGCCTACAGGGTCCCACTGAAGCTTTCTTT
TRBJ1-1 14 TRBV3-1 - TRBD1 CASSSQDREVEAFF TGTGCCAGCAGCTCCCAGGACAGGGAAGTAGAAGCTTTCTTT
TRBJ1-2 15 TRBV18 - TRBD1 CASSLAGGSYYGYTF TGTGCCAGCTCACTCGCAGGGGGAAGCTACTATGGCTACACCTTC
TRBJ1-2 15 TRBV9 - TRBD1 CASSVGQGDGYGYTF TGTGCCAGCAGCGTTGGACAGGGGGACGGCTATGGCTACACCTTC
TRBJ1-1 13 TRBV7-9 many - CASSISVGVEAFF TGTGCCAGCAGCATTTCTGTGGGAGTCGAAGCTTTCTTT
TRBJ2-3 14 TRBV29-1 few - CSLSRGQSTDTQYF TGCAGCCTATCCCGGGGTCAGAGCACAGATACGCAGTATTTT
TRBJ1-5 16 TRBV28 - - CASRAPALRGNQPQHF TGTGCCAGCAGAGCCCCGGCGCTTCGGGGCAATCAGCCCCAGCATTTT
TRBJ1-1 13 TRBV3-1 many - CASSQTVNTEAFF TGTGCCAGCAGCCAGACAGTGAACACTGAAGCTTTCTTT
TRBJ1-4 16 TRBV5-1 many - CASSLAATSVNEKLFF TGCGCCAGCAGCTTGGCGGCCACCTCGGTTAATGAAAAACTGTTTTTT
TRBJ2-3 16 TRBV5-1 - TRBD2 CASSPEGRVGTDTQYF TGCGCCAGCAGCCCGGAGGGGAGGGTTGGCACAGATACGCAGTATTTT
TRBJ2-1 15 TRBV19 many TRBD2 CASNPGPGGLNEQFF TGTGCCAGTAATCCGGGGCCGGGGGGACTTAATGAGCAGTTCTTC
TRBJ1-2 15 TRBV4-1 few - CASSHPLGRYYGYTF TGCGCCAGCAGCCACCCACTGGGCAGATACTATGGCTACACCTTC
TRBJ2-3 16 TRBV13 many TRBD2 CASSLGRSSGTDTQYF TGTGCCAGCAGCTTAGGGAGGTCTAGCGGTACAGATACGCAGTATTTT
TRBJ1-1 14 TRBV3-1 - TRBD1 CASSQEEAGGAAFF TGTGCCAGCAGCCAAGAAGAAGCAGGGGGGGCTGCTTTCTTT
TRBJ1-4 15 TRBV6-1 many - CASIRLWATNEKLFF TGTGCCAGCATTCGGCTTTGGGCAACTAATGAAAAACTGTTTTTT
TRBJ2-2 16 TRBV10-2 many TRBD2 CASRISAGGPTGELFF TGCGCCAGCCGCATTTCAGCGGGGGGGCCGACCGGGGAGCTGTTTTTT
TRBJ1-3 16 TRBV5-6 many - CASSPAGSGSGNTIYF TGTGCCAGCAGCCCAGCAGGATCGGGGTCCGGAAACACCATATATTTT